This TCR beta chain was observed in a study of control samples from healthy donors and cancer patients. In germline, CDR1 is MDHEN, CDR2 SYDVKM. The CDR3 consists of 12 residues. V dropped 8 bases and J dropped 8 bases, with 15 bases sitting between them. Clones were read by immunoSEQ multiplex PCR, and TCRdb kept only the in-frame ones, dropping some. The sample holds some 95,000 clones, 92% seen once. The sequence was obtained from a human donor in good health. The donor label of this sample is uncertain. The rearrangement links TRBV28 to TRBJ1-1; no definite D call. The material sequenced was blood. The CDR3 DNA reads as TGTGCCAGCCTCGGACGGCGTGGAGAAGCTTTCTTT. It yields the protein CASLGRRGEAFF.